Included here is one T cell receptor (beta chain) sequence, with context. The data were taken from a study of blood T cell repertoires in COVID-19. The ends were cut back, 5 bases at V and 4 bases at J, with 11 bases in the middle. Germline loops: CDR1 GTSNPN, CDR2 SVGIG (reference sequence). This CDR3 comprises 12 residues. Methods used by the authors: Scientists estimated how many nucleated cells there were by amplifying reference gene primers. Data came from immunoSEQ multiplex PCR; TCRdb stores just in-frame clones and leaves some out. V, J and clone size derive from that table, while D and trimming were established from the DNA sequence. The table shows roughly 300,000 clones, with roughly nine tenths occurring only once.

The sample comprised PBMCs or T cells enriched from blood (not recorded which). This chain links TRBV30 with TRBJ1-1; the D is unclear. This TCR was recovered from a woman between 25 and 40 years old who had recovered from COVID-19. CDR3 DNA sequence: TGTGCCTGGGCCGCGGGTTTCACTGAAGCTTTCTTT. Protein product: CAWAAGFTEAFF.